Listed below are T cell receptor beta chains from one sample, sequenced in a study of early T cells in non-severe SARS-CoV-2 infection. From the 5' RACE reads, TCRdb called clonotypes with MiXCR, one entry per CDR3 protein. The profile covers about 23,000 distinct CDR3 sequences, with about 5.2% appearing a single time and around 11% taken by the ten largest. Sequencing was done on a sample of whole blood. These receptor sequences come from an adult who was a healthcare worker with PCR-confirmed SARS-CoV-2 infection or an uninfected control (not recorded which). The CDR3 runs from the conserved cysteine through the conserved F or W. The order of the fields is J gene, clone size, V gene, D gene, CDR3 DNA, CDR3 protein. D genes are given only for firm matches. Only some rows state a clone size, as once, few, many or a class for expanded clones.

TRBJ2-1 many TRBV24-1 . TGTGCCACCAGGGCGCAAGAGGAGGGAAATGAGCAGTTCTTC CATRAQEEGNEQFF
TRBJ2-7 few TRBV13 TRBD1 TGTGCCAGCAGCTTAAGGGGGACAGTTACCTACGAGCAGTACTTC CASSLRGTVTYEQYF
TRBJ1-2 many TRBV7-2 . TGTGCCAGCAGCTCCGACGACAGGATCGGCTACACCTTC CASSSDDRIGYTF
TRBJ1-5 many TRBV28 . TGTGCCAGCAACTCCGGGACCGCGGGAAATCAGCCCCAGCATTTT CASNSGTAGNQPQHF
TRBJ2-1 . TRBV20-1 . TGCAGTGCTGCAGACTACAATGAGCAGTTCTTC CSAADYNEQFF
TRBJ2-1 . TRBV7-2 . TGTGCCAGCAGCTTGCCTAGCGCCGCGGAAGTCTTC CASSLPSAAEVF
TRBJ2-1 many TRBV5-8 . TGTGCCAGCAGCTTGGATTCCGGCTTGGGGCGTGAGCAGTTCTTC CASSLDSGLGREQFF
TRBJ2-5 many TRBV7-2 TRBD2 TGTGCCAGCAGCCTTCTAGCGGGAGGGGGACAAGAGACCCAGTACTTC CASSLLAGGGQETQYF
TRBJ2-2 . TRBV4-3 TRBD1 TGCGCCAGCAGCCGCGGGGTCAAGGACAGGGTGGCTGGGGAGCTGTTTTTT CASSRGVKDRVAGELFF
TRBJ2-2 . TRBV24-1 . TGTGCCACCAGGTCCGGGACTGAGAACACCGGGGAGCTGTTTTTT CATRSGTENTGELFF
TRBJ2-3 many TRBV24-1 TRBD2 TGTGCCACCAGTGATCCAAAGACTAGCGGAGCAAAGGATACGCAGTATTTT CATSDPKTSGAKDTQYF
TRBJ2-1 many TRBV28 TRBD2 TGTGCCAGCACCCTAGCGGGAGGGGCGAACAATGAGCAGTTCTTC CASTLAGGANNEQFF
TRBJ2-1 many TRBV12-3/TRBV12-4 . TGTGCCAGCAGTTTAGAAGGGGCTGAGCAGTTCTTC CASSLEGAEQFF
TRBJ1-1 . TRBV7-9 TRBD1 TGTGCCAGCAGCTCGCGAGGGGGCCTAATGAACACTGAAGCTTTCTTT CASSSRGGLMNTEAFF
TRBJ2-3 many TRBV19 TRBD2 TGTGCCAGTAGTATAGATGGACTAGCGGGAAGCACAGATACGCAGTATTTT CASSIDGLAGSTDTQYF
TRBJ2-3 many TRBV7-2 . TGTGCCAGCAGCCGGGCGTTCACAGATACGCAGTATTTT CASSRAFTDTQYF
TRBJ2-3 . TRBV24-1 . TGTGCCACCAGTGATTTGCAGTGGGACGGCACAGATACGCAGTATTTT CATSDLQWDGTDTQYF
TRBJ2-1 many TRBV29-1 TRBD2 TGCAGCGTTGAAGGTAGCGGGAGGGCTAATGAGCAGTTCTTC CSVEGSGRANEQFF
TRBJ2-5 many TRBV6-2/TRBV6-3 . TGTGCCAGCGAAGGGTTAGGGGAGACCCAGTACTTC CASEGLGETQYF
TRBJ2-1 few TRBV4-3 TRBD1 TGCGCCAGCAGCCAAGAAGTACCAGGGGGCAACAATGAGCAGTTCTTC CASSQEVPGGNNEQFF